This TCR beta chain appears in the sequencing data of a study of blood T cell repertoires in COVID-19. Whole-study context: Samples representing acute and convalescent COVID-19 were sourced from the United States, Italy and Spain.

Under the authors' procedure: Quantification of nucleated cells was approximated via reference gene primer amplification. Here immunoSEQ multiplex PCR was the method, and the copy in TCRdb shows in-frame clones only, minus some. For V, J and clone size, that table is used; D and trimming come from the DNA. The sample includes about 170,000 clones, more than 65% seen only once; the top ten take about a tenth. This CDR3 contains 15 residues. Looked up from germline, CDR1 is MGHDK and CDR2 is SYGVNS. V was cut by 10 bases and J by 3 bases, with 19 bases left in between. This sequence joins TRBV25-1 and TRBJ2-1, with D perhaps TRBD2 (7 bases). The sequenced sample consisted of peripheral blood. The sequence was collected from a man aged 70 or older with active or convalescent COVID-19. The CDR3 reads CATRGPGGLYNEQFF. The CDR3 coding sequence is TGTGCCACCAGGGGCCCGGGAGGCCTCTACAATGAGCAGTTCTTC.